The rows below give T cell receptor beta chains drawn from one sample of a study of blood T cell repertoires in COVID-19. Data came from immunoSEQ multiplex PCR; TCRdb stores just in-frame clones and leaves some out. The table records 250,000 or so clones, 70% to 90% of them present only once. Sequenced material: PBMCs or T cells enriched from blood (not recorded which). All receptors derive from a man aged 45-65 years who had been exposed to COVID-19. The CDR3 runs from the conserved cysteine through the conserved F or W. A D gene is named only where the DNA matches it firmly. Clone size is shown for a subset of rows, as once, few, many or a class of expanded clone.

size: .; J: TRBJ1-2; length: 14; D: .; V: TRBV2; DNA: TGTGCCAGCAGTGCCACACCGAATACCTATGGCTACACCTTC; CDR3: CASSATPNTYGYTF
size: .; J: TRBJ2-3; length: 17; D: TRBD2; V: TRBV9; DNA: TGTGCCAGCAGCTTTAACCCTAGCGGGAGAAGCACAGATACGCAGTATTTT; CDR3: CASSFNPSGRSTDTQYF
size: .; J: TRBJ1-5; length: 13; D: .; V: TRBV5-1; DNA: TGCGCCAGCGCCTCTTCTTCAGATCAGCCCCAGCATTTT; CDR3: CASASSSDQPQHF
size: .; J: TRBJ2-5; length: 15; D: .; V: TRBV2; DNA: TGTGCCAGCAGTGCCCTTGACAGGGGAGGGGAGACCCAGTACTTC; CDR3: CASSALDRGGETQYF
size: .; J: TRBJ1-2; length: 14; D: .; V: TRBV11-2; DNA: TGTGCCAGCAGCTTAGTTTCAGGGGAGTGGGGCTACACCTTC; CDR3: CASSLVSGEWGYTF
size: few; J: TRBJ2-7; length: 14; D: .; V: TRBV10-3; DNA: TGTGCCATCTACGACCCCGGCGGCTCCTACGAGCAGTACTTC; CDR3: CAIYDPGGSYEQYF
size: .; J: TRBJ1-1; length: 12; D: TRBD1; V: TRBV25-1; DNA: TGTGCCAGCAGGAGAGGACAGGCCGAAGCTTTCTTT; CDR3: CASRRGQAEAFF
size: .; J: TRBJ2-3; length: 18; D: TRBD2; V: TRBV7-3; DNA: TGTGCCAGCAGCCCTGGATGGACTAGCGGGACTTACACAGATACGCAGTATTTT; CDR3: CASSPGWTSGTYTDTQYF
size: .; J: TRBJ1-3; length: 12; D: .; V: TRBV3-1/TRBV3-2; DNA: TGTGCCAGCAGCCATATCCTAAACACCATATATTTT; CDR3: CASSHILNTIYF
size: .; J: TRBJ1-1; length: 13; D: .; V: TRBV9; DNA: TGTGCCAGCAGCGTAGGAGGGAGGACTGAAGCTTTCTTT; CDR3: CASSVGGRTEAFF
size: .; J: TRBJ1-5; length: 15; D: TRBD1; V: TRBV7-8; DNA: TGTGCCAGCAGCTGGGGGACAGAGAGCAATCAGCCCCAGCATTTT; CDR3: CASSWGTESNQPQHF
size: .; J: TRBJ2-3; length: 14; D: TRBD2; V: TRBV5-5; DNA: TGTGCCAGCAGCGACCGGCGGGAGAGCGATACGCAGTATTTT; CDR3: CASSDRRESDTQYF
size: .; J: TRBJ2-5; length: 16; D: TRBD2; V: TRBV4-2; DNA: TGTGCCAGCAGCCCAACTTTAGCGGGAGTAGGAGAGACCCAGTACTTC; CDR3: CASSPTLAGVGETQYF
size: .; J: TRBJ1-5; length: 15; D: .; V: TRBV2; DNA: TGTGCCAGCAGCCTCTATCCCCATAGCAATCAGCCCCAGCATTTT; CDR3: CASSLYPHSNQPQHF
size: .; J: TRBJ1-5; length: 16; D: .; V: TRBV28; DNA: TGTGCCAGCAGTTTAACCACTCCGACTACAAATCAGCCCCAGCATTTT; CDR3: CASSLTTPTTNQPQHF
size: .; J: TRBJ1-3; length: 13; D: .; V: TRBV6-5; DNA: TGTGCCAGCATTTTGTCAGCTGGAAACACCATATATTTT; CDR3: CASILSAGNTIYF
size: .; J: TRBJ1-4; length: 21; D: .; V: TRBV9; DNA: TGTGCCAGGAAAGCCACGCAGCAGTGCTGGGTTCACAGGGTTCGTAATGAAAAACTGTTTTTT; CDR3: CARKATQQCWVHRVRNEKLFF
size: .; J: TRBJ1-2; length: 13; D: .; V: TRBV28; DNA: TGTGCCAGCAGTTTAAATGTTCATGTTGGCTACACCTTC; CDR3: CASSLNVHVGYTF
size: .; J: TRBJ1-3; length: 16; D: .; V: TRBV5-8; DNA: TGTGCCAGCAGCTTGGGACAGTTCGCCTCTGGAAACACCATATATTTT; CDR3: CASSLGQFASGNTIYF
size: .; J: TRBJ2-1; length: 16; D: TRBD2; V: TRBV11-3; DNA: TGTGCCAGCAGCCCGGGGGGAACTAGCGGTCACAATGAGCAGTTCTTC; CDR3: CASSPGGTSGHNEQFF
size: few; J: TRBJ1-3; length: 16; D: .; V: TRBV9; DNA: TGTGCCAGCAGCGTAGTCGGGAGTAACTCTGGAAACACCATATATTTT; CDR3: CASSVVGSNSGNTIYF
size: once; J: TRBJ1-6; length: 17; D: TRBD1; V: TRBV12-5; DNA: TGTGCTAGTGGTTTGGTATTCGCCCAGGGGGGTAATTCACCCCTCCACTTT; CDR3: CASGLVFAQGGNSPLHF
size: once; J: TRBJ2-5; length: 12; D: .; V: TRBV7-8; DNA: TGTGCCAGCAGCGGCATCCAAGAGACCCAGTACTTC; CDR3: CASSGIQETQYF
size: once; J: TRBJ1-4; length: 14; D: TRBD1; V: TRBV10-3; DNA: TGTGCCATCAGCGGGACAGGGAGTGGGGAAAAACTGTTTTTT; CDR3: CAISGTGSGEKLFF
size: .; J: TRBJ1-3; length: 16; D: .; V: TRBV18; DNA: TGTGCCAGCTCACTTTCTAACAGGCTCTCTGGAAACACCATATATTTT; CDR3: CASSLSNRLSGNTIYF
size: .; J: TRBJ1-2; length: 12; D: .; V: TRBV29-1; DNA: TGCAGCGCCAACCGGGATCTCTATGGCTACACCTTC; CDR3: CSANRDLYGYTF
size: .; J: TRBJ1-2; length: 14; D: .; V: TRBV27; DNA: TGTGCCAGCAGTTCTTGGAGAGCTAACTATGGCTACACCTTC; CDR3: CASSSWRANYGYTF
size: .; J: TRBJ2-3; length: 14; D: TRBD2; V: TRBV5-1; DNA: TGCGCCAGCAGCAAAAGCGGGAACACAGATACGCAGTATTTT; CDR3: CASSKSGNTDTQYF
size: .; J: TRBJ1-1; length: 14; D: TRBD1; V: TRBV27; DNA: TGTGCCAGCAGTTTCCAGGGGGCTGTTACTGAAGCTTTCTTT; CDR3: CASSFQGAVTEAFF